Given below is one TCR beta chain in context. This clonotype was counted many times. Its antigen is unknown. Nothing much larger sits one base from this clone, and base qualities are not available. Each patient had bone marrow sampled at the time of active disease. Ficoll-Hypaque density gradient centrifugation was used to isolate bone marrow mononuclear cells. To remove myeloma plasma cells, the cells were labeled with CD138 magnetic microbeads on a MACS separator, and CD138-negative cells were then collected by negative selection. Flow cytometry on an Attune NxT with CD138 antibodies was used to check the purity of the isolated cells. Total RNA was extracted with TRIzol reagent and quantified with a NanoDrop spectrophotometer. For each patient, the CD138-negative bone marrow sample underwent paired RNA-seq and IR-seq. This specimen belongs to a study of read filtering for tumor transcriptome and immune sequencing (dated by TCRdb to 2018 to 2021). At the level of the whole study: The cohort consisted of 17 to 20 male and about 15 female patients, with a mean age of roughly 70 years and an age range of roughly 45 to 85. By revised international staging, about 8 patients were R-ISS I, about 15 were R-ISS II and over five were R-ISS III. After DNase treatment, whole-transcriptome libraries were prepared with the TruSeq RNA Access Library Prep Kit. Per sample, about 4.05 to 10.27 million TCR-region mapped reads were obtained with IR-seq, compared with only about 80 to 1,400 with RNA-seq. The study compared TCR repertoires from targeted immune repertoire sequencing and bulk whole-transcriptome sequencing run on the same bone marrow samples. A main aim was a read-filtering strategy for immune repertoire data, specifically whether clonotypes supported by a single read should be removed. Study-wide conclusions, independent of this receptor: Compared with RNA-seq, IR-seq captured clonotypes at much greater depth and more reliably, and a smaller IR-seq throughput was enough to identify most of the shared clonotypes. Removing single-read clonotypes increased the correlation between IR-seq and RNA-seq shared clonotype proportions. In IR-seq, single-read clonotypes were about four fifths of clonotypes but around 3.2% of total reads; in RNA-seq they were roughly 72% of clonotypes and around 40% of reads. The sorted CD138-negative fraction was composed of a mixed bone marrow immune population rather than of purified T cells.

Including cysteine and phenylalanine, the CDR3 has 13 amino acids. Only the CDR3 portion is preserved as DNA: 39 bases, with reading frame beginning at the first base. V loses 0 bases, J loses 8 bases, and the germline ends lie 10 bases apart. Taken from the germline V gene, the CDR1 and CDR2 loops are ENHRY and SYGVKD. TCR libraries were built from 400 to 450 ng RNA with the Immunoverse kit, using molecular barcoded adaptors covering alpha/delta and beta/gamma chains. TCR library preparation used the same RNA that was used for transcriptome sequencing. An Illumina HiSeq 4000 with 2 x 150 cycles was used to sequence the TCR libraries. In the authors' own workflow: TCR reads were aligned to human V, D, J and C references and assembled into CDR3 clonotypes with MiXCR, including quality filtering and error correction. Clonotype counts and gene usage diversity were analyzed with the tcR package in R. Raw mapping reads were checked after the RNA-seq reads had been mapped by STAR aligner version 2.5.3a onto the human GRCh37 genome. To test how sequencing depth affected the clonotypes detected, IR-seq fastq files were randomly downsampled with Seqtk 1.3. TCRdb applied fastp at Q25 and MiXCR to the public reads, then kept only in-frame beta chains. CDR3 protein sequences are deduplicated, and each keeps its most common genes and DNA. These V and J calls derive from TCRdb rather than the authors' analysis. The sample contains almost 40,000 distinct CDR3 sequences, 14% of them found a single time. 18% of the sample comes from the top ten.

The sequence was collected from a donor aged 40 or older with multiple myeloma. The sample consisted of a population of CD138-negative cells sorted from bone marrow. The sample's cell subset or site label is to be understood as: bone marrow mononuclear cells depleted of CD138+ plasma/myeloma cells by negative magnetic selection. In this chain, TRBV10-3 is recombined with TRBJ1-2; the D gene is possibly TRBD1, with 6 bases matching. The CDR3 corresponds to CAISESTGGGYTF. The DNA sequence reads TGTGCCATCAGTGAGTCGACGGGGGGCGGCTACACCTTC.